Below, 14 T cell receptor beta chains from the same sample are listed, as sequenced in a study of blood T cell repertoires in COVID-19. The repertoire was sequenced with immunoSEQ multiplex PCR; TCRdb's copy has only in-frame clones and lacks some. Of a few hundred thousand clones in the sample, roughly 91% were seen once. Sequenced input: PBMCs or T cells enriched from blood (not recorded which). The source of these receptors is a woman aged 55-75 years in a cohort exposed to, infected with or recovered from COVID-19 (not recorded which).

This clone was recorded once. The V and J genes are TRBV7-2 and TRBJ1-1, with a tentative D call TRBD1 (6 bases). The CDR3 runs to 14 residues. V dropped 4 bases and J dropped 3 bases, with 12 bases sitting between them. Germline V lookup: CDR1 SGHTA, CDR2 FQGNSA. DNA for the CDR3: TGTGCCAGCAGCTCACAGGGTTGGGACACTGAAGCTTTCTTT. It is translated as CASSSQGWDTEAFF.

The chain employs TRBV7-2 and TRBJ2-5; D not resolved. The CDR3 is 13 amino acids. V dropped 0 bases and J dropped 0 bases, with 2 bases sitting between them. Germline CDR1 reads SGHTA; CDR2 reads FQGNSA. The DNA for the CDR3 is TGTGCCAGCAGCTTAGCCTACCAAGAGACCCAGTACTTC. Protein sequence: CASSLAYQETQYF.

This clone was observed once. The chain uses TRBV3-1 (or the pseudogene TRBV3-2) and TRBJ2-5; possible D gene TRBD2, 5 bases. V gave up 1 base and J gave up 2 bases, with 8 bases separating them. Germline values: CDR1 LGHDT, CDR2 YNNKEL (reference sequence). This CDR3 has 14 residues. The CDR3 DNA is TGTGCCAGCAGCCAAGTTGAGCGGCAAGAGACCCAGTACTTC. Protein sequence: CASSQVERQETQYF.

This clone was detected only once. This sequence joins TRBV5-5 and TRBJ1-5, with D possibly TRBD1 on 6 matching bases. Trimming shortened V by 1 base and J by 1 base, and 12 bases separated the two germline ends. This CDR3 has 16 residues. Germline CDR1 SGHKS, CDR2 YYEKEE (reference sequence). CDR3 bases: TGTGCCAGCAGCTTGTCCCTGGGGGCGAGCAATCAGCCCCAGCATTTT. Protein product: CASSLSLGASNQPQHF.

This chain uses TRBV18 with TRBJ2-7; D remains unclear. CDR1 and CDR2 from the germline V gene are KGHSH and LQKENI. V lost 3 bases, J lost 3 bases, and 6 bases lay in between. CDR3 length: 12 residues. CDR3: CASSPGYYEQYF. The CDR3 DNA follows: TGTGCCAGCTCACCGGGCTACTACGAGCAGTACTTC.

The CDR3 spells CASSQLSSGRLGEQYF. DNA for the CDR3: TGTGCCAGCAGCCAATTGTCTAGCGGGAGGCTGGGGGAGCAGTACTTC. The chain joins TRBV3-1 (or the pseudogene TRBV3-2) to TRBJ2-7; 11 nucleotides align to TRBD2. V gave up 2 bases and J gave up 7 bases; unmatched junction bases: 10. CDR1 and CDR2 from the germline V gene are LGHDT and YNNKEL (reference sequence). This CDR3 contains 16 residues.

The J gene is TRBJ2-1, the V gene TRBV3-1 (or the pseudogene TRBV3-2), with no clear D. The germline V gene has CDR1 LGHDT and CDR2 YNNKEL (reference sequence). The V gene lost 2 bases and the J gene lost 4 bases, with 6 bases spanning the gap. The CDR3 contains 13 residues. CDR3 loop: CASSQLQYNEQFF. In nucleotides, the CDR3 is TGTGCCAGCAGCCAACTTCAGTACAATGAGCAGTTCTTC.

The chain has TRBV15 and TRBJ2-3; the D gene is possibly TRBD1 (6 bases). The V gene lost 0 bases and the J gene lost 1 base, with 11 bases spanning the gap. Germline CDR1 reads LNHNV; CDR2 reads YYDKDF (reference sequence). This CDR3 is 16 amino acids long. The CDR3 DNA reads TGTGCCACCAGCAGAGATGAAAACAGGGGCACAGATACGCAGTATTTT. It is translated as CATSRDENRGTDTQYF.

The rearrangement joins TRBV27 to TRBJ2-7, with 9 bases matching TRBD1. The CDR3 spans 14 residues. Per germline, CDR1 MNHEY and CDR2 SMNVEV (reference sequence). V lost 5 bases to trimming and J lost 1 base; unmatched junction nucleotides: 3. The CDR3 reads CASSMTGGSYEQYF. The CDR3 DNA sequence: TGTGCCAGCAGTATGACAGGGGGATCCTACGAGCAGTACTTC.

The chain joins TRBV29-1 to TRBJ2-1; D gene ambiguous. The CDR3 is 13 residues long. Germline lookup yields CDR1 SQVTM and CDR2 ANQGSEA. Trimming removed 4 bases from V and 2 bases from J, with 9 bases in between. The CDR3 region is CSVAESTYNEQFF. The CDR3 coding sequence is TGCAGCGTTGCGGAGAGCACCTACAATGAGCAGTTCTTC.

The chain links TRBV19 to TRBJ1-5; a weak D match, TRBD1 (6 bases). The length of the CDR3 is 15 residues. CDR1 and CDR2 from the germline V gene are LNHDA and SQIVND (reference sequence). The ends were cut back, 1 base at V and 2 bases at J, with 9 bases in the middle. CDR3 sequence (DNA): TGTGCCAGTAGTATAGGAGGGGGGGGCAATCAGCCCCAGCATTTT. It specifies CASSIGGGGNQPQHF.

The chain is built from TRBV9 and TRBJ1-3; D is ambiguous. Germline V gene lookup returns CDR1 SGDLS and CDR2 YYNGEE. This CDR3 spans 15 amino acids. V was shortened by 0 bases and J by 4 bases, with 11 bases between the two germline ends. Here the CDR3 DNA reads TGTGCCAGCAGCGTAGTCCCCGCGAGCGGAAACACCATATATTTT. Residues: CASSVVPASGNTIYF. The full variable domain, rest sourced from reference TRBV9 and TRBJ1-3, is DSGVTQTPKHLITATGQRVTLRCSPRSGDLSVYWYQQSLDQGLQFLIQYYNGEERAKGNILERFSAQQFPDLHSELNLSSLELGDSALYFCASSVVPASGNTIYFGEGSWLTVV.

This chain connects TRBV11-2 to TRBJ1-6; 10 bases are a match to TRBD1. CDR1 and CDR2 from the germline V gene are SGHAT and FQNNGV. V lost 3 bases and J lost 10; bases outside the gene matches: 6. This CDR3 is 15 amino acids long. The CDR3, as DNA: TGTGCCAGCAGCTTGACAGGGGGCGAAAAATCACCCCTCCACTTT. Its translation is CASSLTGGEKSPLHF.

The table lists this clone with a count of one. This chain connects TRBV5-8 to TRBJ2-1; D gene unclear. V was shortened by 5 bases and J by 0 bases, with 9 bases between the two germline ends. Germline V lookup: CDR1 SGHTS, CDR2 YDEGEE. The CDR3 totals 14 residues. Here the CDR3 DNA reads TGTGCCAGCAGACGAGGTAGCTCCTACAATGAGCAGTTCTTC. Protein product: CASRRGSSYNEQFF.